This TCR beta chain was recorded in a study of T cell therapy after organ transplantation. Regarding time point: 20-29 weeks after completion of therapy. The repertoire was sequenced with immunoSEQ multiplex PCR; TCRdb's copy has only in-frame clones and lacks some. Of about 1,800 clones in the sample, 89% were seen once. Trimming cost V 3 bases and J 7 bases; bases outside gene matches: 6. From germline, CDR1 is MNHNS and CDR2 SASEGT. The CDR3 consists of 15 residues. Note on this clone: Antigen: not known.

General study points: In nonresponders, reduced coverage from low CD8+ yield may limit detected expansions. Lower pretherapy CD8 clonality went with larger post-therapy fold change.

The sequencing used CD8+ T cells from blood, collected after autologous CMV-specific T cell therapy. This chain connects TRBV6-1 to TRBJ2-5, with TRBD1 matching over 12 bases. The TCR comes from a human patient who had received a solid organ transplant and had CMV disease. The graft donor may have given rise to some T cells. CDR3 sequence (DNA): TGTGCCAGCAGTGATTGGGACAGGGGGCGCGGGACCCAGTACTTC. The encoded protein is CASSDWDRGRGTQYF.